This T cell receptor (beta chain) was observed in a study of T cell responses to AZD1222 COVID-19 vaccine. This clone was seen more than once but under ten times. Its antigen is not known. Using immunoSEQ multiplex PCR, the repertoire was profiled, and TCRdb retains in-frame clones only, with some absent. This sample has more than 90,000 clones; more than 75% occur once, and the top ten carry approximately 10%. Findings and limits, study-wide: Reportedly, nearly half the spike-specific TCRs target unmutated variant regions. Recipients of two AZD1222 doses showed rising Spike-specific TCR breadth and depth.

Looked up from germline, CDR1 is MDHEN and CDR2 is SYDVKM. V was clipped by 5 bases and J by 5 bases; unmatched bases: 4. CDR3 length: 13 residues. The input for sequencing was peripheral blood, taken 28 days after the second AZD1222 dose. V is TRBV28 and J is TRBJ1-1; TRBD1 matches at 8 bases. This TCR derives from an adult who received the AZD1222 COVID-19 vaccine. CDR3: CASSPGGRTEAFF. The CDR3 nucleotides are TGTGCCAGCAGTCCAGGGGGCAGGACTGAAGCTTTCTTT.